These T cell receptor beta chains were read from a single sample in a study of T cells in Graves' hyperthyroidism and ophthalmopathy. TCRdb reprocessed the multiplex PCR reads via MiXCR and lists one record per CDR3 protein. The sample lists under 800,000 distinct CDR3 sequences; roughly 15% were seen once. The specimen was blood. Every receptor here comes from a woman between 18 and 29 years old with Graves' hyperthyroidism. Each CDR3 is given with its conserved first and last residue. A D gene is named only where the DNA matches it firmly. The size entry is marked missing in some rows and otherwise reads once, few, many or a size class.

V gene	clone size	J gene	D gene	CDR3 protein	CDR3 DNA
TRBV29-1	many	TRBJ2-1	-	CSVVPSPRGRHEQFF	TGCAGCGTTGTACCCTCCCCCCGGGGCAGGCATGAGCAGTTCTTC
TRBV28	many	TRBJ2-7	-	CASIPSGTAVQYEQYF	TGTGCCAGCATCCCGTCCGGGACTGCGGTCCAGTACGAGCAGTACTTC
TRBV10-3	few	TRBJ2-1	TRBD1	CAIKGDRVYNEQFF	TGTGCCATCAAGGGGGACAGGGTTTACAATGAGCAGTTCTTC
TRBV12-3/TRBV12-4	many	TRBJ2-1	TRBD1	CASSRTGGGLEQFF	TGTGCCAGCAGCCGGACAGGGGGCGGATTGGAGCAGTTCTTC
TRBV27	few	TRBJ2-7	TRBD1	CASSQAGTGWYEQYF	TGTGCCAGCAGTCAGGCCGGGACAGGGTGGTACGAGCAGTACTTC
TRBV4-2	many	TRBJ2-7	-	CASSQETLYEQYF	TGTGCCAGCAGCCAAGAAACCCTCTACGAGCAGTACTTC
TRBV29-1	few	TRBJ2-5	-	CSAAPSQETQYF	TGCAGCGCAGCGCCGTCCCAAGAGACCCAGTACTTC
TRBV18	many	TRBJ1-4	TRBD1	CASSQGQGSEKLFF	TGTGCCAGCTCCCAGGGACAGGGGAGCGAAAAACTGTTTTTT
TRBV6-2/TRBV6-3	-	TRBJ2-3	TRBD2	CASSYITSGSLADTQYF	TGTGCCAGCAGTTACATCACTAGCGGGAGTTTGGCAGATACGCAGTATTTT
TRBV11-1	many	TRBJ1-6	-	CASSLHGSLNSPLHF	TGTGCCAGCAGCTTACACGGGTCCCTCAATTCACCCCTCCACTTT
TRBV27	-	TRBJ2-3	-	CASSIDTSTDTQYF	TGTGCCAGCAGTATAGATACTAGCACAGATACGCAGTATTTT
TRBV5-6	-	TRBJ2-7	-	CASSPTGSWEQYF	TGTGCCAGCAGCCCTACAGGGTCCTGGGAGCAGTACTTC
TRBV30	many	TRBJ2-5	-	CAWSKKGPETQYF	TGTGCCTGGTCTAAGAAAGGGCCGGAGACCCAGTACTTC
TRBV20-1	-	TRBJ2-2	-	CSAETHTGELFF	TGCAGTGCGGAGACCCACACCGGGGAGCTGTTTTTT
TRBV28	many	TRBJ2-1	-	CASSLNLRQVDSYNEQFF	TGTGCCAGCAGTTTGAACCTTCGACAGGTGGACTCCTACAATGAGCAGTTCTTC
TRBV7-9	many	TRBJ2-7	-	CASSLVQGLGEQYF	TGTGCCAGCAGCTTAGTACAGGGATTGGGGGAGCAGTACTTC
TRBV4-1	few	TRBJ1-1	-	CASSQVALGGFFMNTEAFF	TGCGCCAGCAGCCAAGTGGCTCTAGGGGGTTTCTTCATGAACACTGAAGCTTTCTTT
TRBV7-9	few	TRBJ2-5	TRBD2	CASSFFRTSGSQETQYF	TGTGCCAGCAGCTTCTTTAGGACTAGCGGGTCACAAGAGACCCAGTACTTC
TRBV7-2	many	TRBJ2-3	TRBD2	CASSSGTSASDTQYF	TGTGCCAGCAGCTCCGGGACTAGCGCTTCAGATACGCAGTATTTT
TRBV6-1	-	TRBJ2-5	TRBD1	CASSSGGQGETQYF	TGTGCCAGCAGTTCGGGTGGACAGGGAGAGACCCAGTACTTC
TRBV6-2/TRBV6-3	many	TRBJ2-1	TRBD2	CASSYGTSGFPYNEQFF	TGTGCCAGCAGTTACGGGACTAGCGGGTTCCCTTACAATGAGCAGTTCTTC
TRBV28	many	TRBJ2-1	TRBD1	CASRQGANEQFF	TGTGCCAGCAGGCAGGGGGCGAATGAGCAGTTCTTC
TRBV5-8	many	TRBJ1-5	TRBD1	CASSQGQAYQPQHF	TGTGCCAGCAGCCAAGGACAGGCCTATCAGCCCCAGCATTTT
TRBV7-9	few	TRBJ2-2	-	CASSSPAAANTGELFF	TGTGCCAGCAGCTCGCCAGCCGCCGCGAACACCGGGGAGCTGTTTTTT
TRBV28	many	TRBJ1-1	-	CASSPMAGRTLNTEAFF	TGTGCCAGCAGCCCCATGGCGGGGAGAACCTTGAACACTGAAGCTTTCTTT
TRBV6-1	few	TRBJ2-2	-	CASSADLAGELFF	TGTGCCAGCAGTGCGGACTTAGCCGGGGAGCTGTTTTTT
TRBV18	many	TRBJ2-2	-	CASSDGRIGELFF	TGTGCCAGCTCAGACGGACGGATCGGGGAGCTGTTTTTT
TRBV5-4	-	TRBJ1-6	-	CASSLEQKRSPLHF	TGTGCCAGCAGCTTAGAACAGAAAAGGTCACCCCTCCACTTT
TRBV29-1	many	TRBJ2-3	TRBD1	CSYWTGRGTDTQYF	TGCAGCTACTGGACAGGCCGTGGAACAGATACGCAGTATTTT
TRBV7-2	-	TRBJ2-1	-	CASSSILSAEQFF	TGTGCCAGCAGCTCAATCCTTAGCGCAGAGCAGTTCTTC
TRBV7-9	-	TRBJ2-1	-	CASSLARLEQFF	TGTGCCAGCAGCTTAGCGCGACTGGAGCAGTTCTTC
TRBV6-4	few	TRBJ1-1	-	CASSDGIGAAEAFF	TGTGCCAGCAGTGACGGGATCGGGGCTGCTGAAGCTTTCTTT
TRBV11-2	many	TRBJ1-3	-	CASRGESGNTIYF	TGTGCCAGCAGGGGGGAGTCTGGAAACACCATATATTTT
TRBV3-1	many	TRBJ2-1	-	CASSQDTDRGRSYNEQFF	TGTGCCAGCAGCCAAGATACCGACAGAGGGAGATCCTACAATGAGCAGTTCTTC
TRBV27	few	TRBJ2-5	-	CASSLGTIRGETQYF	TGTGCCAGCAGTTTAGGGACTATCAGGGGGGAGACCCAGTACTTC
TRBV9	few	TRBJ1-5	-	CASSPGGGSQPQHF	TGTGCCAGCAGCCCAGGCGGGGGATCCCAGCCCCAGCATTTT
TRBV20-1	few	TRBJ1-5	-	CSASDRSSNQPQHF	TGCAGTGCATCGGACAGATCTAGCAATCAGCCCCAGCATTTT
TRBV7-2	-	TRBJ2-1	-	CASSLAAGSFYNEQFF	TGTGCCAGCAGCTTAGCGGCCGGGTCGTTTTACAATGAGCAGTTCTTC
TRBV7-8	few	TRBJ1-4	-	CASSQHRTVEKLFF	TGTGCCAGCAGCCAACACCGGACGGTCGAAAAACTGTTTTTT
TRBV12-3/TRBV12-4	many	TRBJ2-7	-	CASSSLRHYEQYF	TGTGCCAGCAGTTCCTTACGGCACTACGAGCAGTACTTC
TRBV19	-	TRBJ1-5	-	CASSIGGLYSNQPQHF	TGTGCCAGTAGTATAGGGGGCCTATATAGCAATCAGCCCCAGCATTTT
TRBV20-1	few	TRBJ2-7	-	CSARRPGIHEQYF	TGCAGTGCTAGAAGGCCAGGGATCCACGAGCAGTACTTC
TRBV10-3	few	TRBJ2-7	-	CAILTSTYEQYF	TGTGCCATACTTACTAGCACCTACGAGCAGTACTTC
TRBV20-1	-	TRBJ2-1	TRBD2	CSARAGGSRSYNEQFF	TGCAGTGCCCGAGCGGGAGGGAGCCGGTCCTACAATGAGCAGTTCTTC
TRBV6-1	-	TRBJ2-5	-	CASSAKAGVVETQYF	TGTGCCAGCAGCGCTAAGGCAGGGGTGGTAGAGACCCAGTACTTC
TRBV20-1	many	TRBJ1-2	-	CSARDRANYGYTF	TGCAGTGCTAGAGACAGGGCCAACTATGGCTACACCTTC
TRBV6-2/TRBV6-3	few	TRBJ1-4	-	CASRIDGPGEKLFF	TGTGCCAGCAGAATCGACGGTCCCGGGGAAAAACTGTTTTTT
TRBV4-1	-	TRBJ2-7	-	CASSQDPSERVYEQYF	TGCGCCAGCAGCCAAGATCCTAGTGAAAGGGTCTACGAGCAGTACTTC
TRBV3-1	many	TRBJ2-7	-	CASTSRAGLGYEQYF	TGTGCCAGCACCTCAAGGGCGGGACTGGGCTACGAGCAGTACTTC
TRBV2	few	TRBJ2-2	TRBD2	CASSLGLAGGGTGELFF	TGTGCCAGCAGTCTAGGACTAGCGGGAGGTGGGACCGGGGAGCTGTTTTTT
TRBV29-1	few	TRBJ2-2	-	CSVEIPRRANTGELFF	TGCAGCGTTGAAATTCCCCGGAGGGCGAACACCGGGGAGCTGTTTTTT
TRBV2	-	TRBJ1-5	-	CASSSALHSNRPQHF	TGTGCCAGCAGTAGCGCGCTGCATAGCAATCGGCCCCAGCATTTT
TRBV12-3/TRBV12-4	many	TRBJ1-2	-	CASTPSGRSYGYTF	TGTGCCAGCACCCCGTCCGGACGGTCCTATGGCTACACCTTC
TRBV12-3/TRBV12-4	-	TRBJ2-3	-	CASSLLRTDTDTQYF	TGTGCCAGCAGCCTACTCCGGACGGACACAGATACGCAGTATTTT
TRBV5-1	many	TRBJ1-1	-	CASSPRAGSVNTEAFF	TGCGCCAGCAGCCCCCGGGCGGGTAGCGTTAACACTGAAGCTTTCTTT
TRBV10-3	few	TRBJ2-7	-	CAISEFERRGLSEQYF	TGTGCCATCAGTGAGTTTGAGAGACGAGGGCTTAGCGAGCAGTACTTC
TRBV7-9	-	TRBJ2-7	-	CASSQHQIAPFEQYF	TGTGCCAGCAGCCAACATCAAATCGCCCCGTTCGAGCAGTACTTC
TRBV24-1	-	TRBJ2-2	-	CATSDLGGWNTGELFF	TGTGCCACCAGTGATCTCGGGGGCTGGAACACCGGGGAGCTGTTTTTT